The T cell receptor (beta chain) described here comes from a study of post-analysis software for immune sequencing data. Study outcomes and limitations: Significantly decreased normalized Chao1 diversity was recorded for multiple sclerosis patients relative to controls. Higher frequency in patients than in controls was seen for about five TRBV segments, with TRBV5-6, TRBV5-1 and TRBV20-1 among them.

Points on this clonotype: Its target is unknown.

Unique molecular identifiers were carried by the TCR beta cDNA libraries. The authors obtained 400,000 to 600,000 cDNA molecules from roughly 1 to 10 million T cells. Each CDR3 protein is one row after TCRdb ran MiXCR on the PCR reads. In the table there are fewer than 850,000 distinct CDR3 sequences, roughly 46% of which are singletons. CDR1 and CDR2 from the germline V gene are SGHRS and YFSETQ. Trimming at V came to 4 bases and at J to 0 bases, leaving 8 bases not matched to a gene. This CDR3 spans 16 amino acids. The sequencing sample was made of blood. This receptor was obtained from a girl aged 10-17 years with multiple sclerosis. The chain employs TRBV5-1 and TRBJ1-1; 8 bases map to TRBD1. For the CDR3, the DNA is TGCGCCAGCAGCCCGCGACAGGGGCCCATGAACACTGAAGCTTTCTTT. Protein sequence: CASSPRQGPMNTEAFF.